This passage covers 30 T cell receptor beta chains from one sample sequenced in a study of cytomegalovirus exposure and HLA in healthy donors listed by TCRdb under 2017. Receptor libraries were prepared by the immunoSEQ multiplex PCR assay. TCRdb carries this immuneACCESS record with in-frame sequences only. Its versions omit some clonotypes, under half of them owing to an unresolved V gene in the studies checked, with the rest unexplained. Here the sample has some 210,000 clones; around 87% occur a single time. The ten largest account for roughly 2% of the sample. The specimen sequenced was PBMCs. The receptors come from a young woman in good health and CMV-seropositive.

The rearrangement joins TRBV6-1 to TRBJ1-1, with 7 bases matching TRBD1. Germline V gene sequence: CDR1 MNHNS, CDR2 SASEGT. The V gene end was trimmed by 3 bases and the J gene end by 5 bases; junction bases not matched to a gene: 9. The CDR3 is 15 residues long. CDR3 sequence reads: CASSEEGAKNTEAFF. The CDR3 bases are TGTGCCAGCAGTGAGGAGGGGGCAAAGAATACTGAAGCTTTCTTT.

The table lists this clone with a few counts. V usage is TRBV28 and J usage is TRBJ2-7, with TRBD2 identical over 10 bases. This CDR3 comprises 15 residues. Per germline, CDR1 MDHEN and CDR2 SYDVKM. V gave up 6 bases and J gave up 2 bases; unmatched junction bases: 7. In nucleotides, the CDR3 is TGTGCCAGCAGACAATCCCTAGCGGGAGCCTACGAGCAGTACTTC. Translation gives CASRQSLAGAYEQYF.

This rearrangement joins TRBV4-1 to TRBJ2-4; D is possibly TRBD1 (6 bases). Germline V gene data show CDR1 as MGHRA and CDR2 as YSYEKL. This CDR3 region has 14 residues. V gave up 7 bases and J gave up 6 bases, with 16 bases separating them. The CDR3 loop reads CASKADRSGNIQYF. CDR3 DNA sequence: TGCGCCAGCAAGGCTGACAGGAGTGGAAACATTCAGTACTTC.

The genes are TRBV4-1 and TRBJ2-1, with 14 nucleotides matching TRBD2. The CDR3 has 16 amino acids. CDR1 and CDR2 (germline): MGHRA, YSYEKL. The trim removed 6 bases at V and 8 bases at J, leaving 9 bases unmatched. The CDR3 here is CASRPQTSGRAYEQFF. In DNA, the CDR3 is TGCGCCAGCAGACCGCAGACTAGCGGGAGGGCTTATGAGCAGTTCTTC.

The chain recombines TRBV7-9 with TRBJ1-1, with D tentatively TRBD1 (5 bases). The CDR3 extends over 17 amino acids. Trimming removed 8 bases at V and 1 base at J, with 23 bases between. Germline-derived CDR1 and CDR2 are SEHNR and FQNEAQ (reference sequence). The CDR3 coding sequence is TGTGCCAGCGGATCGGCTCGGCTAGACACAGGGAACACTGAAGCTTTCTTT. Its protein is CASGSARLDTGNTEAFF.

The chain combines TRBV6-1 with TRBJ1-4; D not resolved. The CDR3 loop spans 14 amino acids. The ends were cut back, 8 bases at V and 7 bases at J, with 17 bases in the middle. Per germline, CDR1 MNHNS and CDR2 SASEGT. In DNA form, the CDR3 reads TGTGCCAGCGGAGGAATGGGTTGGGGTGAAAAACTGTTTTTT. Residues: CASGGMGWGEKLFF.

This clone was seen only a few times. The genes are TRBV4-2 and TRBJ2-3; D ambiguous. V was cut by 0 bases and J by 6 bases, with 10 bases left in between. Germline loops: CDR1 LGHNA, CDR2 YNFKEQ. The CDR3 contains 14 residues. DNA of the CDR3: TGTGCCAGCAGCCAAGATCGTTTCGGGGATACGCAGTATTTT. Residues: CASSQDRFGDTQYF.

The rearrangement uses TRBV27 and TRBJ2-1; tentative D call: TRBD2 (6 bases). V was pared by 5 bases and J by 7 bases, with 21 bases between. Germline lookup yields CDR1 MNHEY and CDR2 SMNVEV (reference sequence). This CDR3 has 16 amino acids. The chain's CDR3 is CASSENRDSPWNEQFF. CDR3 coding DNA: TGTGCCAGCAGTGAAAACCGGGACTCGCCGTGGAATGAGCAGTTCTTC.

This clone was detected only a few times. V and J are TRBV6-5 and TRBJ2-7, with TRBD1 matching 7 bases. Germline assignment: CDR1 MNHEY and CDR2 SVGAGI. The V gene end was trimmed by 7 bases and the J gene end by 4 bases; junction bases not matched to a gene: 10. CDR3 length equals 14 residues. CDR3 DNA sequence: TGTGCCAGCACAACCAGAAGGGGGCGATACGAGCAGTACTTC. Translation gives CASTTRRGRYEQYF.

CDR3: CASSPPSSETQYF. The CDR3 DNA reads as TGTGCCAGCAGCCCCCCTAGCTCTGAGACCCAGTACTTC. The V call is TRBV7-7, the J call TRBJ2-5; possible D gene TRBD2, 5 bases. V lost 5 bases and J lost 5, with 12 bases in between. CDR3 length: 13 amino acids. Germline CDR1 and CDR2: SSHAT and FNYEAQ (reference sequence).

This clone occurred many times. The genes are TRBV5-4 and TRBJ2-1; 7 nucleotides match TRBD1. J was trimmed by 9 bases and V by 0 bases; bases with no gene match: 12. CDR3 size: 16 residues. Germline CDR1 and CDR2: SGHNT and YYREEE (reference sequence). The CDR3 sequence is CASSLVPDRRGAEQFF. The CDR3 DNA follows: TGTGCCAGCAGCTTGGTTCCGGACAGGCGTGGCGCTGAGCAGTTCTTC.

This clone was found once. V gene TRBV10-3 combines with J gene TRBJ2-7; 8 bases map to TRBD1. Germline V gene lookup returns CDR1 ENHRY and CDR2 SYGVKD. The junction had 10 bases not matched to a gene; V was cut back by 6 bases and J by 3 bases. This CDR3 spans 15 amino acids. The CDR3 region has the DNA TGTGCCATCAGGGAATTACAGGGGGATTACTACGAGCAGTACTTC. Its protein product is CAIRELQGDYYEQYF.

This clone was picked up one time. The V and J genes are TRBV19 and TRBJ2-1, with D hard to call. Germline V gives CDR1 LNHDA, CDR2 SQIVND (reference sequence). Trimming took 3 bases from V and 5 from J, leaving 8 bases between them. The CDR3 covers 13 residues. The CDR3 region has the DNA TGTGCCAGTAGTATTGGGCCGAACAATGAGCAGTTCTTC. It codes for CASSIGPNNEQFF.

J is TRBJ1-2 and V is TRBV28, with TRBD1 as a possible D gene (6 bases). The germline V gene encodes CDR1 MDHEN and CDR2 SYDVKM. V was pared by 0 bases and J by 3 bases, with 11 bases between. This CDR3 is 15 amino acids long. In DNA form, the CDR3 reads TGTGCCAGCAGTTTATGGGGGGCGCAGGACTATGGCTACACCTTC. It codes for CASSLWGAQDYGYTF.

The chain joins TRBV5-1 to TRBJ2-5, with 12 bases lining up with TRBD2. CDR1 SGHRS and CDR2 YFSETQ come from the germline V gene. This CDR3 spans 16 amino acids. V was clipped by 2 bases and J by 7 bases; unmatched bases: 9. CDR3 region: CASSFHGTSGSGTQYF. The CDR3, as DNA: TGCGCCAGCAGCTTCCATGGGACTAGCGGGTCGGGGACCCAGTACTTC.

CDR3 sequence reads: CASSSPPRGVYGYTF. The CDR3 nucleotides are TGTGCCAGCAGCAGTCCCCCCAGGGGCGTTTATGGCTACACCTTC. The chain is built from TRBV7-2 and TRBJ1-2, with a tentative D call TRBD1 (6 bases). Between the trimmed V and J ends, which lost 5 bases and 5 bases, there was a span of 18 bases. The CDR3 consists of 15 residues. Germline CDR1 reads SGHTA; CDR2 reads FQGNSA. The complete variable domain, with remaining parts taken from reference TRBV7-2 and TRBJ1-2, reads GAGVSQSPSNKVTEKGKDVELRCDPISGHTALYWYRQSLGQGLEFLIYFQGNSAPDKSGLPSDRFSAERTGGSVSTLTIQRTQQEDSAVYLCASSSPPRGVYGYTFGSGTRLTVV.

The chain recombines TRBV28 with TRBJ1-5; D unresolved. CDR3 length: 15 residues. V was pared by 7 bases and J by 0 bases, with 13 bases between. Germline loops: CDR1 MDHEN, CDR2 SYDVKM. The DNA for the CDR3 is TGTGCCAGCACGATAGGAGGGCGTAGCAATCAGCCCCAGCATTTT. It codes for CASTIGGRSNQPQHF. Combining the CDR3 with reference TRBV28 and TRBJ1-5 gives the whole variable domain DVKVTQSSRYLVKRTGEKVFLECVQDMDHENMFWYRQDPGLGLRLIYFSYDVKMKEKGDIPEGYSVSREKKERFSLILESASTNQTSMYLCASTIGGRSNQPQHFGDGTRLSIL.

The chain couples TRBV9 to TRBJ2-4; D possibly corresponds to TRBD2 (5 bases). V was shortened by 4 bases and J by 4 bases, with 12 bases between the two germline ends. Germline V lookup: CDR1 SGDLS, CDR2 YYNGEE. The CDR3 has 14 residues. CDR3 region: CASSLGAEKNIQYF. The CDR3 DNA reads TGTGCCAGCAGCCTAGGAGCGGAAAAAAACATTCAGTACTTC.

The rearrangement uses TRBV7-2 and TRBJ2-1, with 7 bases fitting TRBD2. The CDR3 is 16 residues long. The germline CDR1 and CDR2 sequences are SGHTA and FQGNSA. The V segment lost 6 bases and the J segment 5 bases; nucleotides outside the gene matches: 13. In DNA, the CDR3 is TGTGCCAGCAGGAAGGGTAGGTCTAGCGGACACAATGAGCAGTTCTTC. It codes for CASRKGRSSGHNEQFF.

This clone has just one count. The chain is built from TRBV6-1 and TRBJ2-1; 9 bases align to TRBD2. The CDR3 covers 15 residues. Germline-derived CDR1 and CDR2 are MNHNS and SASEGT. The trim removed 8 bases at V and 0 bases at J, leaving 5 bases unmatched. The CDR3 DNA follows: TGTGCCAGCCGACTAGCGGACAGCTCCTACAATGAGCAGTTCTTC. Translating gives CASRLADSSYNEQFF.

The chain recombines TRBV25-1 with TRBJ2-3; 13 nucleotides agree with TRBD2. J lost 2 bases, V lost 4 bases, and 3 bases had no gene match. Germline assignment: CDR1 MGHDK and CDR2 SYGVNS. The length of the CDR3 is 16 residues. CDR3 in DNA: TGTGCCAGCAGTGTGGGACTAGCGGGACCCACAGATACGCAGTATTTT. Residues: CASSVGLAGPTDTQYF.

The CDR3 sequence is CASSQETGPSSEAFF. The CDR3 DNA reads as TGTGCCAGCAGCCAAGAGACAGGTCCCAGCTCTGAAGCTTTCTTT. The chain couples TRBV4-2 to TRBJ1-1; possibly TRBD1 for D (6 bases). The CDR3 covers 15 residues. From germline, CDR1 is LGHNA and CDR2 YNFKEQ. Trimming took 0 bases from V and 6 from J, leaving 14 bases between them.

The chain combines TRBV4-1 with TRBJ2-3; D might be TRBD2 (6 bases). V dropped 1 base and J dropped 1 base, with 15 bases sitting between them. The CDR3 has 17 amino acids. Germline lookup yields CDR1 MGHRA and CDR2 YSYEKL. CDR3 residues: CASSQVRRERGTDTQYF. DNA for the CDR3: TGCGCCAGCAGCCAAGTGCGGCGGGAAAGGGGCACAGATACGCAGTATTTT.

Only one count was recorded for this clone. CDR3 in amino acids: CARFFGGYSNQPQHF. The CDR3 DNA is TGTGCCCGATTCTTTGGGGGCTATAGCAATCAGCCCCAGCATTTT. The V gene is TRBV27, the J gene TRBJ1-5; D is perhaps TRBD1 (6 bases). This CDR3 is built from 15 residues. Germline CDR1 is MNHEY and CDR2 is SMNVEV (reference sequence). Trimming removed 11 bases from V and 0 bases from J, with 17 bases in between.

The CDR3 region is CASYRSPNTEAFF. CDR3 DNA: TGTGCCTCATACAGGAGCCCTAACACTGAAGCTTTCTTT. V is TRBV6-5 and J is TRBJ1-1; D is perhaps TRBD1 (5 bases). CDR1 and CDR2 from the germline V gene are MNHEY and SVGAGI. V gave up 11 bases and J gave up 2 bases, with 15 bases separating them. The CDR3 length is 13 residues.

This chain uses TRBV4-2 with TRBJ1-5; D is perhaps TRBD1 (6 bases). The CDR3 loop spans 15 amino acids. Per germline, CDR1 LGHNA and CDR2 YNFKEQ. Trimming pared 4 bases from V and 3 bases from J, leaving 13 bases between. The CDR3 is CASSLERTVNQPQHF. In nucleotides, the CDR3 is TGTGCCAGCAGCCTGGAGAGGACAGTCAATCAGCCCCAGCATTTT.

The chain combines TRBV6-1 with TRBJ1-3, with D perhaps matching TRBD1 (5 bases). Trimming removed 9 bases at V and 7 bases at J, with 16 bases between. Germline V CDR1 and CDR2: MNHNS, SASEGT. This CDR3 is built from 13 residues. This CDR3 reads CASSGTPRNTIYF. CDR3 DNA sequence: TGTGCCAGTAGCGGGACGCCGAGGAACACCATATATTTT.

The V and J genes are TRBV12-5 and TRBJ2-1; 12 nucleotides match TRBD2. CDR3 length: 16 amino acids. After removal of 0 bases from V and 9 bases from J, the junction contained 6 bases not matched to a gene. The V gene's germline CDR1 is LGHNT and CDR2 FRNRAP. The CDR3 sequence is CASGLVTSGRFAEQFF. The CDR3, as DNA: TGTGCTAGTGGTTTGGTGACTAGCGGGAGATTTGCTGAGCAGTTCTTC.

A remark on this clone: An end of the junction differs from the germline gene, which may be a read error. The chain couples TRBV7-9 to TRBJ2-7, with TRBD2 matching over 10 bases. Germline CDR1 reads SEHNR; CDR2 reads FQNEAQ (reference sequence). This CDR3 is built from 14 residues. CDR3 amino acids: CASSLAGGSYEQYF. DNA for the CDR3: TGTGCCAGCAGTTTAGCGGGAGGCTCCTACGAGCAGTACTTC. Full variable domain (missing parts from reference TRBV7-9 and TRBJ2-7): DTGVSQNPRHKITKRGQNVTFRCDPISEHNRLYWYRQTLGQGPEFLTYFQNEAQLEKSRLLSDRFSAERPKGSFSTLEIQRTEQGDSAMYLCASSLAGGSYEQYFGPGTRLTVT.

The chain recombines TRBV6-1 with TRBJ2-1; a weak D match, TRBD2 (5 bases). V lost 5 bases to trimming and J lost 4 bases, with 9 bases between them. This CDR3 region has 13 residues. CDR1 is MNHNS and CDR2 is SASEGT in the germline V gene. The CDR3 protein is CASSRTAYNEQFF. The CDR3 bases are TGTGCCAGCAGTCGGACTGCATACAATGAGCAGTTCTTC.